This T cell receptor beta chain was recovered during a study of T cell changes during pregnancy in multiple sclerosis. The repertoire was sequenced with immunoSEQ multiplex PCR; TCRdb's copy has only in-frame clones and lacks some. The sample holds about 49,000 clones; around 90% are singletons and the top ten take approximately 4.9%. V trimming: 2 bases; J trimming: 6 bases; junction bases outside the gene matches: 4. CDR1 and CDR2 from the germline V gene are GTSNPN and SVGIG (reference sequence). CDR3 length equals 14 residues. This clone has a single count. This chain joins TRBV30 and TRBJ2-1, with TRBD1 matching 10 bases. The sequence came from a female donor in good health, enrolled as a control in a pregnancy study. The sample was peripheral blood, taken after pregnancy. The DNA of the CDR3 is TGTGCCTGGAGTTCCGGGACAGGGGTCAATGAGCAGTTCTTC. Amino acids: CAWSSGTGVNEQFF. The full variable domain, with the rest looked up from reference TRBV30 and TRBJ2-1, is SQTIHQWPATLVQPVGSPLSLECTVEGTSNPNLYWYRQAAGRGLQLLFYSVGIGQISSEVPQNLSASRPQDRQFILSSKKLLLSDSGFYLCAWSSGTGVNEQFFGPGTRLTVL.